This T cell receptor (beta chain) was captured in a study of T-cell memory formation after mild COVID-19. Study summary: The study found TCR clusters largely donor specific.

The CDR3 is 15 amino acids. Germline lookup yields CDR1 SGHTA and CDR2 FQGNSA. Trimming took 6 bases from V and 3 from J; bases not matched to a gene: 6. This clonotype was observed a few times. Its target is not known. UMIs and sample barcodes were carried by the TCR alpha and TCR beta cDNA libraries that 5'RACE produced using constant-segment primers. TCRdb reprocessed the 5' RACE reads with MiXCR, giving one entry per CDR3 protein. Counted here are 200,000 to 300,000 distinct CDR3 sequences, roughly 17% occurring once; the ten biggest clones make up approximately 20%. Findings of the study overall: While clones contracting from day 15 to 85 were balanced between CD4 and CD8, later expanders leaned CD4+. The CD4+ clones that contracted clustered mainly within CM and EM, and the CD8+ clones concentrated in EMRA.

The sample was PBMCs or a T cell subset sorted from them (not recorded which). This clonotype was sampled from a young man who had mild COVID-19 (a few samples of this study predate the infection). Cell type and time point are not known. The chain is built from TRBV7-2 and TRBJ1-4; 8 bases match TRBD1. The CDR3 nucleotides read TGTGCCAGCAGACTCCAGGGGGCTGCTAATGAAAAACTGTTTTTT. Translated: CASRLQGAANEKLFF.